Presented here are 23 T cell receptor beta chains from one specimen sequenced in a study of blood T cell repertoires in COVID-19. Profiled with immunoSEQ multiplex PCR; TCRdb holds only in-frame clones, not every one. The sample has around 160,000 clones, about 88% seen once. The sample taken for sequencing was peripheral blood. The receptors come from a man younger than 30 with acute or convalescent COVID-19.

V usage is TRBV14 and J usage is TRBJ2-1; 7 nucleotides agree with TRBD1. Unmatched junction bases numbered 15, after V lost 5 bases and J lost 8 bases. This CDR3 region has 16 residues. From germline, CDR1 is SGHDN and CDR2 FVKESK. CDR3 region: CASSIRDRVSWDEQFF. DNA for the CDR3: TGTGCCAGCAGCATCCGAGACAGGGTTAGTTGGGATGAGCAGTTCTTC.

The rearrangement links TRBV7-6 to TRBJ2-5; maybe TRBD2 (5 bases). The germline gives CDR1 SGHVS, CDR2 FNYEAQ. The CDR3 is 15 residues long. The V and J ends lost 7 bases and 2 bases respectively, with 17 bases between them. This CDR3 is CASIPHYSGQETQYF. In nucleotides, the CDR3 is TGTGCCAGCATCCCTCACTACAGCGGTCAAGAGACCCAGTACTTC. Together with reference TRBV7-6 and TRBJ2-5, the CDR3 gives the full variable domain: GAGVSQSPRYKVTKRGQDVALRCDPISGHVSLYWYRQALGQGPEFLTYFNYEAQQDKSGLPNDRFSAERPEGSISTLTIQRTEQRDSAMYRCASIPHYSGQETQYFGPGTRLLVL.

The rearrangement uses TRBV18 and TRBJ1-3; 8 bases are shared with TRBD1. CDR3 length: 16 residues. Germline assignment: CDR1 KGHSH and CDR2 LQKENI. V dropped 1 base and J dropped 2; count of bases not matched to a gene: 4. The CDR3 reads CASSPREQGAGNTIYF. In DNA, the CDR3 is TGTGCCAGCTCACCACGGGAACAGGGGGCTGGAAACACCATATATTTT.

The gene calls are TRBV19 and TRBJ2-1, with 12 bases fitting TRBD2. Germline V CDR1 and CDR2: LNHDA, SQIVND (reference sequence). V lost 5 bases, J lost 8 bases, and 10 bases stayed unmatched. The CDR3 runs to 16 residues. The CDR3 region is CASSGLLAGGHHEQFF. Here the CDR3 DNA reads TGTGCCAGTAGTGGCCTCCTAGCGGGGGGGCACCATGAGCAGTTCTTC.

This chain uses TRBV2 with TRBJ1-4; 7 nucleotides line up with TRBD1. V shed 7 bases, J shed 1 base, and the junction held 9 bases outside the gene matches. Germline-derived CDR1 and CDR2 are SNHLY and FYNNEI. The CDR3 is 16 residues long. The CDR3 region is CASIKRQGRTNEKLFF. In DNA form, the CDR3 reads TGTGCCAGCATCAAAAGACAGGGTAGAACTAATGAAAAACTGTTTTTT.

The chain recombines TRBV21-1 with TRBJ1-6; the table gives TRBD1 as D, unverified against the DNA. TRBV21-1 is reported as a pseudogene. The CDR3 extends over 17 amino acids. DNA of the CDR3: TGTGCCAGCAGCAAAGTGGTCAGGGGCATTAATAATTCACCCCTCCACTTT. This gives the protein CASSKVVRGINNSPLHF.

The chain combines TRBV6-5 with TRBJ2-1, with a possible D match to TRBD1 (6 bases). This CDR3 has 16 residues. Between the trimmed V and J ends, which lost 0 bases and 1 base, there was a span of 10 bases. Germline V gene sequence: CDR1 MNHEY, CDR2 SVGAGI. CDR3 DNA: TGTGCCAGCAGTTACTCCAGAGGGGGTTCCTACAATGAGCAGTTCTTC. Translated, it gives CASSYSRGGSYNEQFF.

The rearrangement uses TRBV18 and TRBJ2-5; TRBD2 agrees at 8 bases. This CDR3 has 15 amino acids. J gave up 1 base and V 3 bases, and 4 bases lay outside the gene matches. Germline V lookup: CDR1 KGHSH, CDR2 LQKENI. CDR3 nucleotides: TGTGCCAGCTCACCCTTAGCGGGATTCCAAGAGACCCAGTACTTC. This translates into CASSPLAGFQETQYF.

The chain joins TRBV24-1 to TRBJ1-1; the match to TRBD1 covers 10 bases. Germline V gene sequence: CDR1 KGHDR, CDR2 SFDVKD. Unmatched junction bases numbered 7, after V lost 4 bases and J lost 6 bases. The CDR3 spans 15 residues. The CDR3 DNA follows: TGTGCCACCAGTGAATCCGGGACAGGGGAACCTGAAGCTTTCTTT. It translates to CATSESGTGEPEAFF.

This rearrangement joins TRBV5-1 to TRBJ2-3, with TRBD1 identical over 7 bases. The CDR3 runs 14 residues. Per germline, CDR1 SGHRS and CDR2 YFSETQ. J was trimmed by 2 bases and V by 4 bases; bases with no gene match: 4. CDR3 protein: CASSMGTDTDTQYF. The CDR3 bases are TGCGCCAGCAGCATGGGGACAGACACAGATACGCAGTATTTT.

Here the CDR3 reads CAWSSTTNEKLFF. The CDR3 DNA sequence: TGTGCCTGGAGTTCTACAACTAATGAAAAACTGTTTTTT. The chain links TRBV30 to TRBJ1-4; D is ambiguous. V was cut by 2 bases and J by 0 bases, with 4 bases left in between. CDR3 length: 13 amino acids. CDR1 is GTSNPN, CDR2 SVGIG, per germline (reference sequence).

There are a few counts of this clone. The chain couples TRBV5-1 to TRBJ2-2, with D perhaps matching TRBD1 (6 bases). The V gene's germline CDR1 is SGHRS and CDR2 YFSETQ. With 2 bases removed from V and 5 bases from J, the gap between germline ends came to 10 bases. The CDR3 consists of 14 residues. The CDR3 protein is CASSFEGETGELFF. DNA for the CDR3: TGCGCCAGCAGCTTCGAGGGGGAAACCGGGGAGCTGTTTTTT.

Only one count was recorded for this clone. The chain links TRBV29-1 to TRBJ1-2; 8 bases fit TRBD1. CDR1 is SQVTM and CDR2 is ANQGSEA in the germline V gene. This CDR3 comprises 15 residues. V trimming: 3 bases; J trimming: 7 bases; junction bases outside the gene matches: 13. CDR3 sequence reads: CSVEDRAGGGSGYTF. The DNA of the CDR3 is TGCAGCGTTGAGGACAGGGCTGGAGGGGGTAGTGGCTACACCTTC. Looking up the rest from reference TRBV29-1 and TRBJ1-2 gives the full variable domain: SAVISQKPSRDICQRGTSLTIQCQVDSQVTMMFWYRQQPGQSLTLIATANQGSEATYESGFVIDKFPISRPNLTFSTLTVSNMSPEDSSIYLCSVEDRAGGGSGYTFGSGTRLTVV.

The sample holds one count of this clone. The chain uses TRBV7-2 and TRBJ1-2; the D gene is possibly TRBD1 (6 bases). CDR3 size: 15 residues. V lost 4 bases and J lost 8, with 20 bases in between. Germline V CDR1 and CDR2: SGHTA, FQGNSA. CDR3 DNA: TGTGCCAGCAGCTCGCCGTCCCTTTGGGGGCACGGCTACACCTTC. This gives the protein CASSSPSLWGHGYTF.

The rearrangement joins TRBV2 to TRBJ2-5; 12 bases fit TRBD2. This CDR3 spans 16 amino acids. Germline trimming cut 7 bases from V and 0 bases from J; bases unmatched to any gene: 6. The germline V gene has CDR1 SNHLY and CDR2 FYNNEI. This CDR3 reads CASIATSGGYQETQYF. The CDR3 DNA sequence: TGTGCCAGCATAGCGACTAGCGGGGGATACCAAGAGACCCAGTACTTC.

The gene calls are TRBV3-1 (or the pseudogene TRBV3-2) and TRBJ2-2; 8 bases match TRBD2. This CDR3 comprises 16 residues. Germline CDR1 reads LGHDT; CDR2 reads YNNKEL (reference sequence). The trim removed 6 bases at V and 6 bases at J, leaving 12 bases unmatched. The CDR3 protein is CASSEDGRGGSGELFF. The CDR3 nucleotides read TGTGCCAGCAGTGAAGATGGACGGGGGGGCTCCGGGGAGCTGTTTTTT.

V is TRBV5-1 and J is TRBJ2-7; D gene unclear. The CDR3 runs to 13 residues. Germline CDR1 reads SGHRS; CDR2 reads YFSETQ. Trimming left V 0 bases short and J 6 bases short, with 10 bases between. DNA for the CDR3: TGCGCCAGCAGCTTGGCGTCGGGTAGCGAGCAGTACGTC. Amino acid sequence: CASSLASGSEQYV.

V gene TRBV7-9 combines with J gene TRBJ2-3, with TRBD2 matching 8 bases. CDR1 SEHNR and CDR2 FQNEAQ come from the germline V gene (reference sequence). V trimming: 5 bases; J trimming: 3 bases; junction bases outside the gene matches: 7. The CDR3 extends over 15 amino acids. CDR3 protein: CASSPRGAITDTQYF. The CDR3 nucleotides read TGTGCCAGCAGCCCGCGGGGGGCAATAACAGATACGCAGTATTTT.

In the case of this clone: At one boundary the junction diverges from the germline segment, which might be a read error. The rearrangement uses TRBV19 and TRBJ1-5; 12 nucleotides match TRBD1. From germline, CDR1 is LNHDA and CDR2 SQIVND (reference sequence). The CDR3 covers 16 residues. CDR3 DNA sequence: TGTGCCAGTAGTGTAGAACCGGGACAGGGGGCTCAGCCCCAGCATTTT. It specifies CASSVEPGQGAQPQHF.

J is TRBJ1-2 and V is TRBV6-5; TRBD1 matches at 8 bases. V trimming: 5 bases; J trimming: 4 bases; junction bases outside the gene matches: 6. CDR3 length: 14 residues. Germline-derived CDR1 and CDR2 are MNHEY and SVGAGI. The CDR3 sequence is CASSSGTGRYGYTF. CDR3 bases: TGTGCCAGCAGTAGCGGGACAGGCCGCTATGGCTACACCTTC.

V gene TRBV30 combines with J gene TRBJ2-2, with D maybe TRBD1 (6 bases). The V gene's germline CDR1 is GTSNPN and CDR2 SVGIG (reference sequence). The CDR3 consists of 16 residues. V was trimmed by 0 bases and J by 0 bases, leaving 11 bases between them. The CDR3 sequence: CAWSVPYRANTGELFF. The CDR3 nucleotides are TGTGCCTGGAGTGTACCGTACAGGGCGAACACCGGGGAGCTGTTTTTT.

The rearrangement links TRBV6-1 to TRBJ1-5; D gene unclear. Germline V gene data show CDR1 as MNHNS and CDR2 as SASEGT. This CDR3 region has 14 residues. V was trimmed by 3 bases and J by 5 bases, leaving 11 bases between them. As DNA, the CDR3 is TGTGCCAGCAGTGACCGGTCAGGCTATCAGCCCCAGCATTTT. Translated, it gives CASSDRSGYQPQHF.

CDR3 in amino acids: CASSLAVYFGPQVTYEQYV. The CDR3 nucleotides read TGTGCCAGCAGCTTAGCGGTATACTTCGGTCCTCAGGTAACCTACGAGCAGTACGTC. The chain combines TRBV7-6 with TRBJ2-7; no definite D call. CDR1 SGHVS and CDR2 FNYEAQ come from the germline V gene. Trimming took 0 bases from V and 2 from J, leaving 23 bases between them. The CDR3 sequence is 19 residues long.